The 21 T cell receptor beta chains below all came from one sample that was sequenced in a study of blood T cells in healthy people across ages. Combining a sample-barcoded 5' primer with a J-beta primer mix, a second PCR ran for about 6 to 11 cycles. TCRdb reanalysed the 5' RACE reads using MiXCR and keeps one entry per CDR3 protein. The table lists about 720,000 distinct CDR3 sequences, 22% of them singletons. Source material: blood. These receptors originate from a man between 70 and 80 years old in good health.

The gene calls are TRBV20-1 and TRBJ2-5, with 10 bases that match TRBD2. This CDR3 is 15 amino acids long. From germline, CDR1 is DFQATT and CDR2 SNEGSKA (reference sequence). Losses at the gene ends were 6 bases for V and 5 bases for J; bases not matched to a gene: 12. Written as DNA, the CDR3 is TGCAGTGCGATACCTAAGCGGGGGGGCCGGGAGACCCAGTACTTC. It encodes CSAIPKRGGRETQYF.

This chain connects TRBV15 to TRBJ1-2; D gene unclear. Germline V gene lookup returns CDR1 LNHNV and CDR2 YYDKDF (reference sequence). Trimming took off 1 base at V and 6 bases at J, with 15 bases between the two ends. This CDR3 comprises 15 residues. CDR3 residues: CATSRARRGSNGYTF. DNA for the CDR3: TGTGCCACCAGCAGAGCTCGCCGGGGTAGCAATGGCTACACCTTC.

The V call is TRBV20-1, the J call TRBJ2-5; 9 bases match TRBD2. J gave up 3 bases and V 0 bases, and 8 bases lay outside the gene matches. Per germline, CDR1 DFQATT and CDR2 SNEGSKA (reference sequence). This CDR3 spans 16 amino acids. This CDR3 reads CSARDPRASGEETQYF. The CDR3 DNA follows: TGCAGTGCTAGAGATCCCCGGGCTAGCGGGGAAGAGACCCAGTACTTC.

This clonotype was observed a handful of times. The chain employs TRBV20-1 and TRBJ1-2; 7 nucleotides match TRBD1. The germline V gene has CDR1 DFQATT and CDR2 SNEGSKA (reference sequence). After removal of 0 bases from V and 7 bases from J, the junction contained 5 bases not matched to a gene. This CDR3 has 13 amino acids. CDR3 protein: CSAREGGGFGYTF. The CDR3, as DNA: TGCAGTGCTAGAGAAGGGGGCGGCTTTGGCTACACCTTC.

Concerning this clonotype itself: A read error is possible here, since a much larger clone lies one base away. The chain couples TRBV13 to TRBJ2-1; no definite D call. The germline V gene has CDR1 PRHDT and CDR2 FYEKMQ (reference sequence). This CDR3 is built from 13 residues. V dropped 5 bases and J dropped 5 bases, with 10 bases sitting between them. The chain's CDR3 is CASSPWRDNEQFF. The CDR3 nucleotides read TGTGCCAGCAGCCCGTGGAGAGACAATGAGCAGTTCTTC.

This chain joins TRBV20-1 and TRBJ2-1; 8 bases line up with TRBD2. V gave up 2 bases and J gave up 7 bases; unmatched junction bases: 13. The length of the CDR3 is 16 residues. The germline CDR1 and CDR2 sequences are DFQATT and SNEGSKA (reference sequence). In DNA form, the CDR3 reads TGCAGTGCTAGATTGCCGGGGGGGGCACGGCTAAATGAGCAGTTCTTC. This codes for CSARLPGGARLNEQFF.

The sample holds many counts of this clonotype. V usage is TRBV2 and J usage is TRBJ2-3; D might be TRBD2 (6 bases). V lost 10 bases and J 2 bases, leaving 13 bases between the germline ends. CDR3 length: 13 amino acids. The V gene's germline CDR1 is SNHLY and CDR2 FYNNEI. CDR3 residues: CATTLAFTDTQYF. DNA for the CDR3: TGTGCCACCACACTAGCTTTCACAGATACGCAGTATTTT.

This clonotype was seen a handful of times. The rearrangement uses TRBV29-1 and TRBJ1-2; 11 nucleotides align to TRBD1. Trimming took 5 bases from V and 7 from J; bases not matched to a gene: 6. CDR3 length: 13 amino acids. Germline V gene lookup returns CDR1 SQVTM and CDR2 ANQGSEA. The CDR3 loop reads CSVRTGGDGGYTF. The CDR3 region has the DNA TGCAGCGTTCGGACAGGGGGCGACGGTGGCTACACCTTC.

The chain recombines TRBV20-1 with TRBJ1-1; D not resolved. V shed 4 bases and J shed 5 bases, with 17 bases lying between them. Germline CDR1 is DFQATT and CDR2 is SNEGSKA (reference sequence). This CDR3 spans 14 amino acids. The CDR3 here is CSAIPKGIGTEAFF. As DNA, the CDR3 is TGCAGTGCTATACCCAAAGGCATTGGAACTGAAGCTTTCTTT.

The chain combines TRBV21-1 with TRBJ1-2; the DNA was not compared with TRBD1, the D call given in the table. TRBV21-1 is listed as a pseudogene. The CDR3 is made up of 16 amino acids. The CDR3 DNA reads TGTGCCAGCAGCATGGCTCCTTGGACAGGGGAGGAGGGCTACACCTTC. Translating gives CASSMAPWTGEEGYTF.

This clonotype was found a few times. The chain joins TRBV10-3 to TRBJ1-1; D uncertain. Trimming cost V 7 bases and J 5 bases, with 8 bases left between them. Looked up from germline, CDR1 is ENHRY and CDR2 is SYGVKD. This CDR3 comprises 11 residues. The CDR3 nucleotides read TGTGCCATCAAGAAGGATACTGAAGCTTTCTTT. Translated, it gives CAIKKDTEAFF.

This clonotype was counted between two and nine times. The chain couples TRBV5-1 to TRBJ1-4, with D possibly TRBD1 on 5 matching bases. Germline V gives CDR1 SGHRS, CDR2 YFSETQ. The CDR3 totals 16 residues. Deletions cut 2 bases from V and 0 bases from J, with 11 bases between. The CDR3 DNA is TGCGCCAGCAGCTTACAGCCGGGGGCAACTAATGAAAAACTGTTTTTT. Its translation: CASSLQPGATNEKLFF.

In its sample, this clonotype was seen a few times. This chain uses TRBV28 with TRBJ2-7; 8 bases are a match to TRBD1. Germline CDR1 MDHEN, CDR2 SYDVKM. V shed 2 bases, J shed 4 bases, and the junction held 7 bases outside the gene matches. This CDR3 is built from 15 residues. CDR3 sequence (DNA): TGTGCCAGCAGTTTACTTGGACAGGGAAAATACGAGCAGTACTTC. The encoded protein is CASSLLGQGKYEQYF.

In this sample, this clonotype turned up a few times. This chain uses TRBV10-2 with TRBJ1-1, with D hard to call. CDR1 is WSHSY, CDR2 SAAADI, per germline. This CDR3 spans 13 amino acids. The V gene lost 5 bases and the J gene lost 2 bases, with 9 bases spanning the gap. The CDR3 bases are TGCGCCAGCAGTAATACAGAAAACACTGAAGCTTTCTTT. Amino acid sequence: CASSNTENTEAFF.

In this sample, this clonotype turned up a few times. The rearrangement links TRBV28 to TRBJ2-5; D is unclear. The end of the DNA fits TRBJ2-1 better, so the J call may be wrong. The CDR3 is 15 amino acids. Germline V gives CDR1 MDHEN, CDR2 SYDVKM. This chain's CDR3 is CASSPLSVPTMGQFF. CDR3 bases: TGTGCCAGCAGTCCCCTGAGTGTCCCTACAATGGGGCAGTTCTTC.

The chain carries TRBV7-2 and TRBJ2-7; 13 positions agree with TRBD2. Germline values: CDR1 SGHTA, CDR2 FQGNSA. The CDR3 totals 13 residues. The CDR3 spells CASSGQTSGRINV. The CDR3 DNA follows: TGTGCCAGCAGCGGCCAGACTAGCGGGAGGATCAACGTC.

This clonotype has a count of ten or more. The rearrangement joins TRBV15 to TRBJ1-4; D is unclear. The CDR3 consists of 14 residues. The germline V gene has CDR1 LNHNV and CDR2 YYDKDF (reference sequence). V shed 2 bases and J shed 4 bases, with 8 bases lying between them. The CDR3 protein is CATSRQPVNEKLFF. CDR3 nucleotide sequence: TGTGCCACCAGCAGACAGCCGGTTAATGAAAAACTGTTTTTT.

This clonotype was recorded a few times. The chain carries TRBV10-3 and TRBJ2-3, with 9 positions matching TRBD2. The J segment lost 3 bases and the V segment lost 0 bases, leaving 4 bases of the junction unmatched. The CDR3 totals 16 residues. Germline V lookup: CDR1 ENHRY, CDR2 SYGVKD. Here the CDR3 reads CAISESVLAGTDTQYF. As DNA, the CDR3 is TGTGCCATCAGTGAGTCGGTTCTAGCGGGGACAGATACGCAGTATTTT.

CDR3 nucleotides: TGTGCCACCTGGGCAGGGGACACTGAAGCTTTCTTT. Translated: CATWAGDTEAFF. The chain employs TRBV10-3 and TRBJ1-1; tentative D call: TRBD1 (6 bases). In germline, CDR1 is ENHRY, CDR2 SYGVKD. The CDR3 is made up of 12 amino acids. Between the trimmed V and J ends, which lost 10 bases and 3 bases, there was a span of 12 bases.

The chain combines TRBV13 with TRBJ2-2; a possible D gene is TRBD1 (6 bases). Trimming shortened V by 5 bases and J by 9 bases, and 13 bases separated the two germline ends. The CDR3 consists of 13 residues. Germline-derived CDR1 and CDR2 are PRHDT and FYEKMQ (reference sequence). The CDR3 nucleotides are TGTGCCAGCAGCCAGGGACACCACCGGGAGCTGTTTTTT. Amino acid sequence: CASSQGHHRELFF.

Worth noting for this clonotype: This sequence may be a read error, since a much larger clone differs from it by one base. This rearrangement joins TRBV12-3 or TRBV12-4 to TRBJ2-3, with D uncertain. The CDR3 consists of 11 residues. CDR3 region: CASSLEDAQYF. CDR3 coding DNA: TGTGCCAGCAGTTTAGAAGATGCGCAGTATTTT.